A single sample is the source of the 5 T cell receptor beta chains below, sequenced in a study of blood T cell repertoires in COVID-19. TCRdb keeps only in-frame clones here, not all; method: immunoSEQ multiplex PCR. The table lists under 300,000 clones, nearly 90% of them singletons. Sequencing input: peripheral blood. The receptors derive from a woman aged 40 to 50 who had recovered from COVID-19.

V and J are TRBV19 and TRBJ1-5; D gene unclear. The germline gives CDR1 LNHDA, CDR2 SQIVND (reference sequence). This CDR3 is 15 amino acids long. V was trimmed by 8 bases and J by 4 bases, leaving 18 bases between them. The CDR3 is CASVLVRLRNQPQHF. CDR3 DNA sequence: TGTGCCAGTGTTTTAGTCCGACTCCGGAATCAGCCCCAGCATTTT. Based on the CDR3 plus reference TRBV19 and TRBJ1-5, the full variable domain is DGGITQSPKYLFRKEGQNVTLSCEQNLNHDAMYWYRQDPGQGLRLIYYSQIVNDFQKGDIAEGYSVSREKKESFPLTVTSAQKNPTAFYLCASVLVRLRNQPQHFGDGTRLSIL.

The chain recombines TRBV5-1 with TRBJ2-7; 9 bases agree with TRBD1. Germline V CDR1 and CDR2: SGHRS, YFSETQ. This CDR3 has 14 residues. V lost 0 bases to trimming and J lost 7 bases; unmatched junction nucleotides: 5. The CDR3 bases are TGCGCCAGCAGCTTGGTACAGGGGGCAGGGGAGCAGTACTTC. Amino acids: CASSLVQGAGEQYF.

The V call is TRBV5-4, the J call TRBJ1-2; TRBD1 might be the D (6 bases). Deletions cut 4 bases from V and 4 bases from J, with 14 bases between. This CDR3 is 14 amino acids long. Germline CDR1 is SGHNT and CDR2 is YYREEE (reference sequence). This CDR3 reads CASSGRGAGYGYTF. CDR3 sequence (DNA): TGTGCCAGCAGCGGGCGGGGGGCAGGCTATGGCTACACCTTC.

CDR3: CATSDPRTGATDTQYF. The CDR3 coding sequence is TGTGCCACCAGTGATCCAAGGACAGGGGCCACAGATACGCAGTATTTT. The chain carries TRBV24-1 and TRBJ2-3; the match to TRBD1 covers 9 bases. This CDR3 has 16 residues. V was clipped by 3 bases and J by 2 bases; unmatched bases: 5. Germline-derived CDR1 and CDR2 are KGHDR and SFDVKD.

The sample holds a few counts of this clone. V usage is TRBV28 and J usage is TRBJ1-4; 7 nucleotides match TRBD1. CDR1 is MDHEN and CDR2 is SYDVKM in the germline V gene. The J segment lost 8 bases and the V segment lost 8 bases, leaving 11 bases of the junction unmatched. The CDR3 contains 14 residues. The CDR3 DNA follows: TGTGCCAGCTCTATGAACAGGGGAGAAGAAAAACTGTTTTTT. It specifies CASSMNRGEEKLFF. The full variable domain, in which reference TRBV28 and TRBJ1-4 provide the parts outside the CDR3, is DVKVTQSSRYLVKRTGEKVFLECVQDMDHENMFWYRQDPGLGLRLIYFSYDVKMKEKGDIPEGYSVSREKKERFSLILESASTNQTSMYLCASSMNRGEEKLFFGSGTQLSVL.